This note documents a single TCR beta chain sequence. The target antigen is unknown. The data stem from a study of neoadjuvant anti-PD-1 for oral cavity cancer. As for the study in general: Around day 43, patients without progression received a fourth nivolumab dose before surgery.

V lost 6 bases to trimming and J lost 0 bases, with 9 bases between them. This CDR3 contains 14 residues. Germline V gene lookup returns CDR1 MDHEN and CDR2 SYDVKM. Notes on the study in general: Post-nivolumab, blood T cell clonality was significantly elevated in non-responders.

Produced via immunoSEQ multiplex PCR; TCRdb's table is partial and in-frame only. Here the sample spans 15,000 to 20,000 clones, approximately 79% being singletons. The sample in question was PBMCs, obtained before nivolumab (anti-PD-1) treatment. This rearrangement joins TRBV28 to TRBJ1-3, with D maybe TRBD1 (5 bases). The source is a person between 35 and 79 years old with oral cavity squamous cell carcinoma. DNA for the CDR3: TGTGCCAGCAGACGGACACTCTCTGGAAACACCATATATTTT. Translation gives CASRRTLSGNTIYF.